These 25 T cell receptor beta chains originate from one sample sequenced in a study of T cell responses to AZD1222 COVID-19 vaccine (dated by TCRdb to about 2021). The library was made by the immunoSEQ multiplex PCR assay. TCRdb obtained this table from immuneACCESS and retained in-frame rearrangements with V and J assigned. These tables miss some clones; where compared with another copy, unresolved V genes account for less than half of the shortfall, and the remainder is unexplained. The sample table holds around 130,000 clones, of which approximately 90% were seen once. Clones ranked in the top ten supply 3% of the sample. The time point label here, explained by the study, means: about 28 days (+/-7) after the second vaccine dose. The source was peripheral blood, collected 28 days after the second AZD1222 dose. These receptor sequences come from an adult who received the AZD1222 COVID-19 vaccine.

The rearrangement joins TRBV27 to TRBJ1-4, with no clear D. The CDR3 totals 12 residues. V gave up 6 bases and J gave up 6 bases, with 8 bases separating them. Germline assignment: CDR1 MNHEY and CDR2 SMNVEV (reference sequence). CDR3 nucleotides: TGTGCCAGCAGGAGGTGGGATGAAAAACTGTTTTTT. This translates into CASRRWDEKLFF.

The rearrangement joins TRBV11-3 to TRBJ2-2, with D perhaps matching TRBD1 (5 bases). CDR3 length: 16 residues. Trimming cost V 6 bases and J 0 bases, with 14 bases left between them. Germline CDR1 reads SGHNT; CDR2 reads YENEEA. As DNA, the CDR3 is TGTGCCAGCAGGGAGACAGAAAAAACGAACACCGGGGAGCTGTTTTTT. Protein: CASRETEKTNTGELFF.

The CDR3 here is CASSPGDGLGPLHF. For the CDR3, the DNA is TGTGCCAGCTCACCAGGGGACGGTTTAGGACCCCTCCACTTT. The chain joins TRBV18 to TRBJ1-6, with D possibly being TRBD1 (5 bases). The CDR3 length is 14 residues. Germline CDR1 is KGHSH and CDR2 is LQKENI. V was cut by 2 bases and J by 12 bases, with 14 bases left in between.

The chain carries TRBV7-8 and TRBJ1-6, with unresolved D. The CDR3 extends over 15 amino acids. CDR1 is SGHVS, CDR2 FQNEAQ, per germline. V lost 5 bases to trimming and J lost 8 bases, with 16 bases between them. CDR3 loop: CASSPSRVRDSPLHF. The CDR3 DNA sequence: TGTGCCAGCAGCCCTAGTAGGGTCCGCGATTCACCCCTCCACTTT.

This chain links TRBV19 with TRBJ2-2; D ambiguous. V was cut by 2 bases and J by 2 bases, with 12 bases left in between. Germline CDR1 reads LNHDA; CDR2 reads SQIVND (reference sequence). The CDR3 is made up of 16 amino acids. The CDR3 DNA sequence: TGTGCCAGTAGTATACAGAGGAAGGGAAACACCGGGGAGCTGTTTTTT. Its translation is CASSIQRKGNTGELFF.

J is TRBJ1-6 and V is TRBV15; D is possibly TRBD1 (6 bases). This CDR3 contains 13 residues. The germline gives CDR1 LNHNV, CDR2 YYDKDF (reference sequence). V dropped 0 bases and J dropped 10 bases, with 7 bases sitting between them. CDR3 sequence (DNA): TGTGCCACCAGCAGAGAACAGGGATCACCCCTCCACTTT. Amino acid sequence: CATSREQGSPLHF.

The chain has TRBV4-2 and TRBJ2-1, with 9 bases lining up with TRBD2. CDR3 size: 16 residues. The germline gives CDR1 LGHNA, CDR2 YNFKEQ. Trimming removed 4 bases from V and 10 bases from J; junction bases left unmatched: 14. In nucleotides, the CDR3 is TGTGCCAGCAGCCCAATTGCAGCGGGGGGTAGATCGGAGCAGTTCTTC. This encodes CASSPIAAGGRSEQFF.

The rearrangement links TRBV3-1 (or the pseudogene TRBV3-2) to TRBJ2-3, with a possible D match to TRBD2 (6 bases). V was trimmed by 1 base and J by 4 bases, leaving 6 bases between them. Germline V CDR1 and CDR2: LGHDT, YNNKEL (reference sequence). CDR3 length equals 13 residues. This chain's CDR3 is CASSQGDSDTQYF. In DNA, the CDR3 is TGTGCCAGCAGCCAAGGGGACTCAGATACGCAGTATTTT.

This chain connects TRBV19 to TRBJ1-2, with TRBD1 matching over 8 bases. CDR1 LNHDA and CDR2 SQIVND come from the germline V gene (reference sequence). With 6 bases clipped from V and 5 bases from J, the junction kept 8 bases outside the gene matches. CDR3 length: 14 residues. CDR3 DNA: TGTGCCAGTAGCCCAGGGGGCGTCGGGTATGGCTACACCTTC. Translating it yields CASSPGGVGYGYTF.

This clone was seen just once. The gene calls are TRBV19 and TRBJ1-5, with TRBD1 as a possible D gene (5 bases). The CDR3 has 16 residues. The V end was cut by 8 bases, the J end by 4 bases, with 21 bases between. Looked up from germline, CDR1 is LNHDA and CDR2 is SQIVND (reference sequence). The CDR3 loop reads CASGGLKTARNQPQHF. CDR3 nucleotide sequence: TGTGCCAGTGGAGGCCTTAAGACAGCCCGAAATCAGCCCCAGCATTTT.

The CDR3 region has the DNA TGTGCCAGCAGCCAAGATGTGGGCGGGCGACGAAACACCATATATTTT. It yields the protein CASSQDVGGRRNTIYF. This sequence joins TRBV3-1 (or the pseudogene TRBV3-2) and TRBJ1-3; unclear D gene. Deletions cut 0 bases from V and 5 bases from J, with 14 bases between. Germline CDR1 LGHDT, CDR2 YNNKEL (reference sequence). CDR3 length equals 16 residues.

In this sample, this clone turned up a few times. The J gene is TRBJ2-7, the V gene TRBV7-2; D is ambiguous. V dropped 0 bases and J dropped 0 bases, with 6 bases sitting between them. This CDR3 region has 14 residues. The germline V gene encodes CDR1 SGHTA and CDR2 FQGNSA. This CDR3 is CASSLAYGSYEQYF. Written as DNA, the CDR3 is TGTGCCAGCAGCTTAGCTTACGGCTCCTACGAGCAGTACTTC.

This clone occurred once. The chain is built from TRBV9 and TRBJ2-3, with 10 bases identical to TRBD2. V was clipped by 0 bases and J by 5 bases; unmatched bases: 6. The CDR3 totals 16 residues. Germline V gives CDR1 SGDLS, CDR2 YYNGEE. The CDR3 DNA is TGTGCCAGCAGCGTAGTTAGCGGGGGGCCGGTAGATACGCAGTATTTT. Translating it yields CASSVVSGGPVDTQYF.

This clone has a count of ten or more. The rearrangement joins TRBV5-1 to TRBJ1-3; D call uncertain. Germline V gives CDR1 SGHRS, CDR2 YFSETQ. CDR3 length equals 14 residues. Trimming took 1 base from V and 1 from J, leaving 6 bases between them. As DNA, the CDR3 is TGCGCCAGCAGCTTGTACCTTTCTGGAAACACCATATATTTT. Translated: CASSLYLSGNTIYF.

There are a few counts of this clone. The rearrangement joins TRBV29-1 to TRBJ1-2; possibly TRBD1 for D (5 bases). V was trimmed by 5 bases and J by 1 base, leaving 11 bases between them. CDR3 length: 13 residues. Germline V lookup: CDR1 SQVTM, CDR2 ANQGSEA. Here the CDR3 reads CSVTRQSNYGYTF. The CDR3 DNA reads TGCAGCGTTACAAGACAGAGTAACTATGGCTACACCTTC.

This chain connects TRBV6-5 to TRBJ2-4; maybe TRBD2 (6 bases). In germline, CDR1 is MNHEY, CDR2 SVGAGI. The V and J ends lost 10 bases and 5 bases respectively, with 15 bases between them. This CDR3 region has 13 residues. The DNA for the CDR3 is TGTGCCATCCGCCCCCCGGGAGAAAACATTCAGTACTTC. Its translation: CAIRPPGENIQYF.

The V gene is TRBV5-1, the J gene TRBJ1-1; D unclear. The V gene's germline CDR1 is SGHRS and CDR2 YFSETQ. CDR3 length: 14 residues. The ends were cut back, 0 bases at V and 1 base at J, with 7 bases in the middle. This CDR3 reads CASSLDPENTEAFF. CDR3 bases: TGCGCCAGCAGCTTGGATCCGGAGAACACTGAAGCTTTCTTT.

V gene TRBV19 combines with J gene TRBJ1-2; D gene uncertain. The CDR3 totals 12 residues. V lost 6 bases and J lost 8, with 13 bases in between. In germline, CDR1 is LNHDA, CDR2 SQIVND (reference sequence). The CDR3 DNA sequence: TGTGCCAGTAGCACAATTGGCTACGGCTACACCTTC. Residues: CASSTIGYGYTF.

The rearrangement uses TRBV5-4 and TRBJ2-6; TRBD1 might be the D (6 bases). Trimming stripped 5 bases from V and 4 bases from J, with 16 bases between. CDR1 is SGHNT and CDR2 is YYREEE in the germline V gene (reference sequence). There are 16 residues in the CDR3. CDR3 in amino acids: CASSTDRPLGANVLTF. Here the CDR3 DNA reads TGTGCCAGCAGTACAGACAGGCCGCTCGGGGCCAACGTCCTGACTTTC. Supplemented by reference TRBV5-4 and TRBJ2-6, the full variable domain reads ETGVTQSPTHLIKTRGQQVTLRCSSQSGHNTVSWYQQALGQGPQFIFQYYREEENGRGNFPPRFSGLQFPNYSSELNVNALELDDSALYLCASSTDRPLGANVLTFGAGSRLTVL.

V gene TRBV20-1 combines with J gene TRBJ1-1; 8 nucleotides align to TRBD1. CDR3 size: 17 residues. Germline V gene sequence: CDR1 DFQATT, CDR2 SNEGSKA (reference sequence). The trim removed 3 bases at V and 7 bases at J, leaving 19 bases unmatched. CDR3 protein: CSASKQGARRGEGEAFF. In DNA, the CDR3 is TGCAGTGCTAGTAAGCAGGGGGCGAGACGTGGGGAGGGTGAAGCTTTCTTT.

CDR3 coding DNA: TGTGCCAGCAGCCCCTATGGAGGCACGCCTGCAACTAATGAAAAACTGTTTTTT. This codes for CASSPYGGTPATNEKLFF. The chain carries TRBV25-1 and TRBJ1-4, with D hard to call. The V and J ends lost 6 bases and 0 bases respectively, with 20 bases between them. Germline V lookup: CDR1 MGHDK, CDR2 SYGVNS. This CDR3 has 18 residues.

The rearrangement uses TRBV18 and TRBJ1-4, with 7 nucleotides matching TRBD1. The CDR3 extends over 13 amino acids. With 4 bases clipped from V and 6 bases from J, the junction kept 2 bases outside the gene matches. The germline gives CDR1 KGHSH, CDR2 LQKENI. The CDR3 DNA sequence: TGTGCCAGCTCACGGGACAGTCATGAAAAACTGTTTTTT. The encoded protein is CASSRDSHEKLFF.

The rearrangement links TRBV28 to TRBJ2-3; TRBD1 matches at 11 bases. This CDR3 is 16 amino acids long. Germline CDR1 and CDR2: MDHEN and SYDVKM. Losses at the gene ends were 5 bases for V and 1 base for J; bases not matched to a gene: 5. The CDR3 DNA reads as TGTGCCAGCAGTCCCCGGGACAGGGGGGGCACAGATACGCAGTATTTT. The encoded protein is CASSPRDRGGTDTQYF.

V usage is TRBV21-1 and J usage is TRBJ2-7; the D call in the table, TRBD1, was not verified against the DNA. TRBV21-1 is a listed pseudogene. The CDR3 has 16 amino acids. CDR3 sequence reads: CASSKRRGQGPYEQYF. The CDR3 DNA follows: TGTGCCAGCAGCAAACGTAGGGGACAGGGCCCCTACGAGCAGTACTTC.

A few counts support this clone. J is TRBJ2-7 and V is TRBV16, with TRBD1 identical over 10 bases. V shed 3 bases and J 10 bases; nucleotides not matched to a gene: 6. The CDR3 runs to 13 residues. From germline, CDR1 is KGHSY and CDR2 FQNENV. CDR3 amino acids: CASSQRDRGGQYF. In DNA, the CDR3 is TGTGCCAGCAGCCAGCGGGACAGGGGTGGACAGTACTTC.